This T cell receptor beta chain stems from a study of blood T cells in healthy people across ages. This clonotype came up a few times. Alongside a J-beta primer mix, a sample-barcoded 5' primer served in a second PCR lasting about 7 to 11 cycles. Each CDR3 protein is one row after TCRdb ran MiXCR on the 5' RACE reads. The table has roughly 1.5 million distinct CDR3 sequences, about 45% seen once. Peripheral blood samples of around 9.8 milliliters were drawn from each donor. Isolation of PBMCs gave at least 7 million cells per sample. Germline CDR1 and CDR2: MGHRA and YSYEKL. Losses at the gene ends were 2 bases for V and 4 bases for J; bases not matched to a gene: 8. The CDR3 spans 16 residues.

This TCR was recovered from a woman aged 18 to 35 in good health. V is TRBV4-1 and J is TRBJ1-3, with 7 bases fitting TRBD1. Sequenced input: blood. CDR3 nucleotides: TGCGCCAGCAGCCAACCGACAGGGCGGAGCGGAAACACCATATATTTT. It is translated as CASSQPTGRSGNTIYF.